This T cell receptor beta chain was sequenced in a study of vaccination effects on CD4 cells after COVID-19. Repertoires were generated with immunoSEQ multiplex PCR, while TCRdb's copy carries only in-frame clones and drops some. The data hold around 26,000 clones, with more than 65% observed a single time. Antigen-specific CD4+ T cell clonotypes were called by their expansion after viral peptide-pool culture in ViraFEST. Culturing for roughly 10 days preceded CD4+ T cell isolation. BNT162b2 vaccine or mRNA-1273 vaccine was given to participants in two doses. Comment on this clone: Antigen unknown.

The clonotype comes from a human donor who received a COVID-19 vaccine. Sequenced here: CD4+ T cells from PBMCs cultured with SARS-CoV-2 spike peptides, sampled after COVID-19 vaccination.

The CDR3 here is CASSSRRGGAPPIGELFF. The CDR3 nucleotides read TGCGCCAGCAGCTCGCGACGGGGGGGGGCCCCACCTATCGGGGAGCTGTTTTTT. The rearrangement links TRBV5-1 to TRBJ2-2; 8 bases match TRBD2. The germline V gene has CDR1 SGHRS and CDR2 YFSETQ. This CDR3 is built from 18 residues. The ends lost 3 bases at V and 7 bases at J; junction bases unmatched: 17.